This entry lists 23 T cell receptor beta chains sequenced from one sample in a study of OX40 agonist ivuxolimab in advanced cancers. Some clones are missing from TCRdb's copy, which holds only in-frame ones; the method was immunoSEQ multiplex PCR. The sample has 95,000 to 110,000 clones; 80% to 95% are singletons. The sample was CD4+ or CD8+ T cells sorted from blood, taken in a trial of the OX40 agonist ivuxolimab. The receptors derive from an adult with an advanced solid tumor such as melanoma, head and neck, liver or kidney cancer.

The gene calls are TRBV5-1 and TRBJ1-5, with TRBD1 as a possible D gene (6 bases). CDR1 SGHRS and CDR2 YFSETQ come from the germline V gene. This CDR3 is built from 15 residues. V shed 4 bases and J shed 4 bases, with 15 bases lying between them. For the CDR3, the DNA is TGCGCCAGCAGCCCCGAGGGGGACCGGAATCAGCCCCAGCATTTT. Translation gives CASSPEGDRNQPQHF.

This chain connects TRBV14 to TRBJ2-1; 7 positions match TRBD2. The V and J ends lost 1 base and 1 base, in that order; junction bases with no gene match: 7. The CDR3 has 17 residues. CDR1 is SGHDN and CDR2 is FVKESK in the germline V gene. The CDR3 DNA reads TGTGCCAGCAGCCAAGGCCGTAGCGGGCTTTCCTACAATGAGCAGTTCTTC. Residues: CASSQGRSGLSYNEQFF.

The chain employs TRBV5-6 and TRBJ2-3; D uncertain. V lost 0 bases, J lost 0 bases, and 8 bases lay in between. The CDR3 is 15 amino acids. Germline V gives CDR1 SGHDT, CDR2 YYEEEE. The CDR3 protein is CASSLGLESTDTQYF. The CDR3, as DNA: TGTGCCAGCAGCTTGGGACTGGAAAGCACAGATACGCAGTATTTT.

J is TRBJ1-3 and V is TRBV10-3; D is perhaps TRBD1 (5 bases). The V gene's germline CDR1 is ENHRY and CDR2 SYGVKD. This CDR3 region has 15 residues. V lost 2 bases, J lost 0 bases, and 8 bases lay in between. In DNA form, the CDR3 reads TGTGCCATCAGTGAGATCAGGGACTCTGGAAACACCATATATTTT. Translated, it gives CAISEIRDSGNTIYF.

V is TRBV7-2 and J is TRBJ1-1; tentative D call: TRBD1 (5 bases). Germline CDR1 reads SGHTA; CDR2 reads FQGNSA. CDR3 length equals 12 residues. V was cut by 0 bases and J by 10 bases, with 9 bases left in between. CDR3 residues: CASSLAQGVAFF. The CDR3 DNA reads as TGTGCCAGCAGCTTAGCGCAGGGAGTAGCTTTCTTT.

The chain has TRBV5-4 and TRBJ2-1; D remains unclear. Trimming removed 1 base from V and 7 bases from J, with 6 bases in between. The CDR3 is made up of 12 amino acids. From germline, CDR1 is SGHNT and CDR2 YYREEE (reference sequence). DNA for the CDR3: TGTGCCAGCAGCTTGTCCTGGAATGAGCAGTTCTTC. Residues: CASSLSWNEQFF.

The chain employs TRBV28 and TRBJ1-4; D gene unclear. The CDR3 is 15 amino acids. Germline-derived CDR1 and CDR2 are MDHEN and SYDVKM. Trimming stripped 7 bases from V and 0 bases from J, with 12 bases between. The CDR3 loop reads CASITSGATNEKLFF. In nucleotides, the CDR3 is TGTGCCAGCATTACATCAGGAGCAACTAATGAAAAACTGTTTTTT.

The chain combines TRBV27 with TRBJ1-2, with D tentatively TRBD1 (6 bases). CDR3 size: 14 residues. V lost 6 bases to trimming and J lost 4 bases, with 15 bases between them. Germline V gene sequence: CDR1 MNHEY, CDR2 SMNVEV (reference sequence). The CDR3: CASRTTGSFYGYTF. CDR3 DNA: TGTGCCAGCAGAACAACAGGGAGTTTCTATGGCTACACCTTC.

The chain carries TRBV21-1 and TRBJ1-5; the table's TRBD1 call for D was not verified on the DNA. TRBV21-1 is a pseudogene segment. The CDR3 runs 16 residues. CDR3 nucleotides: TGTGCCAGCAGCAAAGGTGAGACAGGAGGCAATCAGCCCCAGCATTTT. Its protein is CASSKGETGGNQPQHF.

Regarding this clone: At the DNA level, this CDR3 is encoded by other sequences in the same sample as well. The chain combines TRBV7-9 with TRBJ2-1; D not resolved. Germline CDR1 is SEHNR and CDR2 is FQNEAQ (reference sequence). The CDR3 spans 15 residues. V lost 5 bases and J 2 bases, leaving 13 bases between the germline ends. The DNA for the CDR3 is TGTGCCAGCAGCCCATCGAGAACTACCTACAATGAGCAGTTCTTC. Encoded protein: CASSPSRTTYNEQFF. The full variable domain, with the rest looked up from reference TRBV7-9 and TRBJ2-1, is DTGVSQNPRHKITKRGQNVTFRCDPISEHNRLYWYRQTLGQGPEFLTYFQNEAQLEKSRLLSDRFSAERPKGSFSTLEIQRTEQGDSAMYLCASSPSRTTYNEQFFGPGTRLTVL.

The chain recombines TRBV6-5 with TRBJ2-4; TRBD2 aligns across 7 bases. Germline-derived CDR1 and CDR2 are MNHEY and SVGAGI. V lost 8 bases to trimming and J lost 2 bases; unmatched junction nucleotides: 9. The CDR3 length is 15 residues. CDR3 nucleotide sequence: TGTGCCAGCTCATACGGCGGGGGATCCAAAAACATTCAGTACTTC. This encodes CASSYGGGSKNIQYF.

V is TRBV11-2 and J is TRBJ2-4; D not resolved. This CDR3 has 16 residues. Germline loops: CDR1 SGHAT, CDR2 FQNNGV. Trimming took 2 bases from V and 9 from J, leaving 20 bases between them. CDR3 in amino acids: CASSLWERHQRSIQYF. DNA of the CDR3: TGTGCCAGCAGCTTATGGGAACGACACCAAAGGAGCATTCAGTACTTC.

The V gene is TRBV6-5, the J gene TRBJ2-3, with 10 bases that match TRBD2. Trimming cost V 4 bases and J 0 bases; bases outside gene matches: 1. Germline-derived CDR1 and CDR2 are MNHEY and SVGAGI. The CDR3 spans 15 residues. The CDR3 here is CASSSSGGSTDTQYF. CDR3 DNA: TGTGCCAGCAGTTCTAGCGGGGGAAGCACAGATACGCAGTATTTT.

The J gene is TRBJ2-1, the V gene TRBV28; 9 bases are shared with TRBD1. CDR1 and CDR2 from the germline V gene are MDHEN and SYDVKM. V was clipped by 5 bases and J by 4 bases; unmatched bases: 18. The CDR3 is made up of 19 amino acids. Here the CDR3 DNA reads TGTGCCAGCAGTAGTCCGGGACAGGGCTCTATGGCATTTTACAATGAGCAGTTCTTC. This sequence encodes CASSSPGQGSMAFYNEQFF.

The CDR3 bases are TGCAGTGCTAGGCCAGGGACTGAAGCTTTCTTT. It yields the protein CSARPGTEAFF. The V and J genes are TRBV20-1 and TRBJ1-1; weak D call: TRBD1 (5 bases). The CDR3 runs to 11 residues. CDR1 DFQATT and CDR2 SNEGSKA come from the germline V gene (reference sequence). With 3 bases removed from V and 5 bases from J, the gap between germline ends came to 7 bases.

The J gene is TRBJ1-5, the V gene TRBV2; D gene uncertain. Looked up from germline, CDR1 is SNHLY and CDR2 is FYNNEI. Trimming cost V 3 bases and J 2 bases, with 8 bases left between them. The CDR3 runs to 14 residues. The CDR3 DNA reads as TGTGCCAGCAGTGATGGACGGGGCAATCAGCCCCAGCATTTT. It translates to CASSDGRGNQPQHF.

The rearrangement uses TRBV6-1 and TRBJ2-4; D remains ambiguous. The CDR3 covers 12 residues. The V end lost 3 bases, the J end lost 2 bases, and 2 bases lay between the germline ends. The germline V gene has CDR1 MNHNS and CDR2 SASEGT. The DNA for the CDR3 is TGTGCCAGCAGTGAGACCAAAAACATTCAGTACTTC. It yields the protein CASSETKNIQYF.

The chain recombines TRBV28 with TRBJ1-6; the match to TRBD1 covers 8 bases. This CDR3 has 13 residues. From germline, CDR1 is MDHEN and CDR2 SYDVKM. V dropped 11 bases and J dropped 3; count of bases not matched to a gene: 3. The chain's CDR3 is CAGQGVYNSPLHF. The CDR3 DNA follows: TGTGCCGGACAGGGAGTCTATAATTCACCCCTCCACTTT.

This clone occurred once. V is TRBV7-2 and J is TRBJ2-7; a possible D gene is TRBD2 (6 bases). V was pared by 1 base and J by 2 bases, with 12 bases between. Germline assignment: CDR1 SGHTA and CDR2 FQGNSA. This CDR3 comprises 15 residues. Here the CDR3 DNA reads TGTGCCAGCAGCTTAGATCGGGGGTCAACCTACGAGCAGTACTTC. Encoded protein: CASSLDRGSTYEQYF.

The chain uses TRBV30 and TRBJ1-5; TRBD1 matches 7 bases. Germline trimming cut 1 base from V and 6 bases from J; bases unmatched to any gene: 9. The germline V gene has CDR1 GTSNPN and CDR2 SVGIG (reference sequence). The CDR3 contains 15 residues. The CDR3 region is CAWSEGAGSGQPQHF. In DNA form, the CDR3 reads TGTGCCTGGAGTGAGGGGGCGGGGTCCGGTCAGCCCCAGCATTTT.

This clone was detected only a few times. This sequence joins TRBV5-1 and TRBJ2-5, with D unclear. V was trimmed by 2 bases and J by 5 bases, leaving 16 bases between them. Germline CDR1 is SGHRS and CDR2 is YFSETQ. The CDR3 length is 15 residues. Here the CDR3 reads CASSLVDGSTETQYF. The CDR3 nucleotides read TGCGCCAGCAGCTTAGTGGATGGGTCAACGGAGACCCAGTACTTC.

The rearrangement joins TRBV5-1 to TRBJ1-5; TRBD1 is a possible D gene (6 bases). Germline V gene data show CDR1 as SGHRS and CDR2 as YFSETQ. V was shortened by 4 bases and J by 1 base, with 9 bases between the two germline ends. The CDR3 consists of 14 residues. The CDR3 sequence is CASSEQGSNQPQHF. The CDR3 DNA reads as TGCGCCAGCAGCGAGCAGGGGAGCAATCAGCCCCAGCATTTT.

The gene calls are TRBV27 and TRBJ2-5, with TRBD1 matching 9 bases. Germline V CDR1 and CDR2: MNHEY, SMNVEV (reference sequence). J gave up 2 bases and V 5 bases, and 9 bases lay outside the gene matches. This CDR3 comprises 16 residues. CDR3: CASSTRMTGGQETQYF. CDR3 DNA sequence: TGTGCCAGCAGTACGAGAATGACAGGGGGGCAAGAGACCCAGTACTTC.